Shown below are 30 T cell receptor beta chains from a single sample sequenced in a study of blood T cell repertoires in COVID-19. Using immunoSEQ multiplex PCR, the repertoire was profiled, and TCRdb retains in-frame clones only, with some absent. Of 130,000 to 150,000 clones in the sample, roughly 84% were seen once. The specimen sequenced was peripheral blood. These TCRs come from a human donor with acute or convalescent COVID-19. The donor label of this sample is uncertain.

This rearrangement joins TRBV9 to TRBJ2-1; TRBD1 aligns across 8 bases. This CDR3 region has 15 residues. The J segment lost 8 bases and the V segment lost 4 bases, leaving 11 bases of the junction unmatched. CDR1 SGDLS and CDR2 YYNGEE come from the germline V gene. The CDR3 here is CASSLATGAIDEQFF. CDR3 in DNA: TGTGCCAGCAGCTTGGCGACAGGGGCGATCGATGAGCAGTTCTTC.

In its sample, this clone was seen a few times. The chain joins TRBV5-8 to TRBJ2-7, with 13 bases lining up with TRBD2. CDR1 is SGHTS and CDR2 is YDEGEE in the germline V gene. This CDR3 has 14 amino acids. J was trimmed by 4 bases and V by 5 bases; bases with no gene match: 3. The CDR3 nucleotides read TGTGCCAGCAGACGACTAGCGGGGGGATACGAGCAGTACGTC. Protein: CASRRLAGGYEQYV.

The chain employs TRBV7-2 and TRBJ1-1, with 10 bases fitting TRBD1. With 8 bases clipped from V and 6 bases from J, the junction kept 9 bases outside the gene matches. The CDR3 runs 14 residues. Germline assignment: CDR1 SGHTA and CDR2 FQGNSA. The CDR3 is CASSQDRGIPEAFF. The CDR3 nucleotides are TGTGCCAGCTCCCAGGACAGGGGGATCCCTGAAGCTTTCTTT.

The chain links TRBV9 to TRBJ2-3, with 7 positions matching TRBD2. CDR3 length: 16 amino acids. CDR1 and CDR2 (germline): SGDLS, YYNGEE. J gave up 2 bases and V 0 bases, and 6 bases lay outside the gene matches. The CDR3 here is CASSVVDGGTTDTQYF. Written as DNA, the CDR3 is TGTGCCAGCAGCGTAGTGGACGGGGGGACCACAGATACGCAGTATTTT.

The chain carries TRBV2 and TRBJ1-2; 7 bases are shared with TRBD1. Germline CDR1 SNHLY, CDR2 FYNNEI. The CDR3 runs to 15 residues. Trimming took 6 bases from V and 8 from J; bases not matched to a gene: 15. The DNA for the CDR3 is TGTGCCAGCAGCGAATTTACAGGGGTAGAAGAGGGCTACACCTTC. Its protein is CASSEFTGVEEGYTF.

This clone was seen a single time. The chain recombines TRBV30 with TRBJ2-3; possibly TRBD2 for D (5 bases). The CDR3 totals 12 residues. Trimming cost V 4 bases and J 10 bases, with 15 bases left between them. Germline V CDR1 and CDR2: GTSNPN, SVGIG (reference sequence). The CDR3 coding sequence is TGTGCCTGGAACACGGCGGAGGCCTCGCAGTATTTT. Its translation: CAWNTAEASQYF.

This clone was recorded once. The V call is TRBV19, the J call TRBJ2-4; weak D call: TRBD2 (6 bases). In germline, CDR1 is LNHDA, CDR2 SQIVND (reference sequence). V was clipped by 2 bases and J by 4 bases, with 9 bases between them. CDR3 length: 14 amino acids. In DNA, the CDR3 is TGTGCCAGTAGTATATTCGGAGGGAAAAACATTCAGTACTTC. Translating it yields CASSIFGGKNIQYF.

This chain joins TRBV5-1 and TRBJ1-1; D possibly corresponds to TRBD1 (5 bases). CDR1 is SGHRS and CDR2 is YFSETQ in the germline V gene. Trimming took 2 bases from V and 0 from J, leaving 11 bases between them. CDR3 size: 15 residues. The CDR3 region is CASSLGQGLNTEAFF. The CDR3 DNA follows: TGCGCCAGCAGCTTAGGTCAGGGATTGAACACTGAAGCTTTCTTT.

This clone has only a few counts. The chain recombines TRBV7-8 with TRBJ1-1, with TRBD1 as a possible D gene (6 bases). The germline V gene encodes CDR1 SGHVS and CDR2 FQNEAQ. V gave up 7 bases and J gave up 1 base, with 25 bases separating them. The CDR3 loop spans 18 amino acids. This chain's CDR3 is CASTGPQNRALRNTEAFF. In nucleotides, the CDR3 is TGTGCCAGCACAGGTCCACAAAACAGGGCGCTCCGGAACACTGAAGCTTTCTTT.

The chain has TRBV6-1 and TRBJ2-1; 14 positions match TRBD2. The V and J ends lost 3 bases and 10 bases, in that order; junction bases with no gene match: 8. This CDR3 has 16 amino acids. Germline loops: CDR1 MNHNS, CDR2 SASEGT. CDR3 DNA: TGTGCCAGCAGTGAGCAGGGACTAGCGGGAGTCCGGGAGCAGTTCTTC. Translating gives CASSEQGLAGVREQFF.

V usage is TRBV6-6 and J usage is TRBJ1-2; weak D call: TRBD1 (5 bases). Germline assignment: CDR1 MNHNY and CDR2 SVGAGI (reference sequence). The CDR3 has 16 amino acids. The ends were cut back, 0 bases at V and 10 bases at J, with 21 bases in the middle. The CDR3 protein is CASSYSTVGREEDYTF. In DNA, the CDR3 is TGTGCCAGCAGTTACTCGACCGTTGGCAGGGAGGAAGACTACACCTTC.

The CDR3 sequence is CASSAKGDTQYF. The CDR3 DNA follows: TGTGCCAGTAGTGCAAAGGGGGATACGCAGTATTTT. The V call is TRBV19, the J call TRBJ2-3; D perhaps matches TRBD1 (5 bases). Between the trimmed V and J ends, which lost 5 bases and 6 bases, there was a span of 9 bases. The CDR3 covers 12 residues. Germline V gene lookup returns CDR1 LNHDA and CDR2 SQIVND (reference sequence).

This chain uses TRBV6-5 with TRBJ1-2; D perhaps matches TRBD1 (6 bases). Germline values: CDR1 MNHEY, CDR2 SVGAGI. Between the trimmed V and J ends, which lost 3 bases and 7 bases, there was a span of 12 bases. The CDR3 spans 13 residues. CDR3 loop: CASSYGGGVGYTF. The CDR3 coding sequence is TGTGCCAGCAGTTATGGAGGGGGGGTTGGCTACACCTTC.

This rearrangement joins TRBV24-1 to TRBJ2-3, with 10 bases fitting TRBD2. This CDR3 spans 17 amino acids. The V segment lost 0 bases and the J segment 6 bases; nucleotides outside the gene matches: 8. Germline values: CDR1 KGHDR, CDR2 SFDVKD. DNA of the CDR3: TGTGCCACCAGTGATTTGGGCCTAGCGGGAGTATCCGATACGCAGTATTTT. Protein product: CATSDLGLAGVSDTQYF.

The rearrangement links TRBV6-5 to TRBJ2-7; no definite D call. Germline values: CDR1 MNHEY, CDR2 SVGAGI. The CDR3 extends over 16 amino acids. V lost 2 bases to trimming and J lost 2 bases, with 16 bases between them. CDR3 residues: CASSYTSTLAAYEQYF. CDR3 nucleotides: TGTGCCAGCAGTTACACGTCGACCTTGGCGGCCTACGAGCAGTACTTC.

The J gene is TRBJ1-5, the V gene TRBV30, with D perhaps matching TRBD1 (6 bases). V was cut by 2 bases and J by 6 bases, with 17 bases left in between. This CDR3 is built from 15 residues. The V gene's germline CDR1 is GTSNPN and CDR2 SVGIG (reference sequence). CDR3 residues: CAWSSPGTMSQPQHF. Written as DNA, the CDR3 is TGTGCCTGGAGTTCTCCCGGGACAATGAGTCAGCCCCAGCATTTT.

The chain recombines TRBV5-6 with TRBJ2-7; TRBD2 aligns across 8 bases. This CDR3 is 15 amino acids long. The V and J ends lost 4 bases and 2 bases, in that order; junction bases with no gene match: 8. Germline CDR1 reads SGHDT; CDR2 reads YYEEEE. CDR3 sequence (DNA): TGTGCCAGCAGCCCCGGGACTAGACCGACCTACGAGCAGTACTTC. Translation gives CASSPGTRPTYEQYF.

The CDR3 is CAWILGGEQQYF. Here the CDR3 DNA reads TGTGCCTGGATCCTAGGGGGGGAGCAGCAGTACTTC. The chain joins TRBV30 to TRBJ2-7, with D perhaps TRBD2 (7 bases). The CDR3 has 12 amino acids. V lost 4 bases, J lost 8 bases, and 15 bases lay in between. Germline assignment: CDR1 GTSNPN and CDR2 SVGIG (reference sequence).

The rearrangement links TRBV28 to TRBJ1-2; no clear D gene. CDR3 length equals 14 residues. Per the germline V gene, CDR1 is MDHEN and CDR2 is SYDVKM. The V gene lost 3 bases and the J gene lost 4 bases, with 12 bases spanning the gap. CDR3 nucleotides: TGTGCCAGCAGTTTCAGCTCGGAGACCTATGGCTACACCTTC. It yields the protein CASSFSSETYGYTF.

The chain combines TRBV27 with TRBJ2-7, with TRBD1 as a possible D gene (7 bases). Trimming cost V 6 bases and J 4 bases, with 16 bases left between them. CDR1 is MNHEY, CDR2 SMNVEV, per germline (reference sequence). The CDR3 spans 14 residues. The CDR3 protein is CASRTDRRGYEQYV. The CDR3 DNA follows: TGTGCCAGCAGAACGGACAGGAGGGGTTACGAGCAGTACGTC.

The chain carries TRBV27 and TRBJ1-2, with 7 nucleotides matching TRBD1. Trimming cost V 3 bases and J 8 bases; bases outside gene matches: 6. Germline CDR1 and CDR2: MNHEY and SMNVEV (reference sequence). CDR3 size: 13 residues. The CDR3 DNA reads as TGTGCCAGCAGTTTGGAGACAGGGCGCGGCTACACCTTC. Translated: CASSLETGRGYTF.

The CDR3 is CASSTDPGYEQYV. The DNA for the CDR3 is TGTGCCAGCAGCACCGACCCAGGCTACGAGCAGTACGTC. The genes are TRBV11-1 and TRBJ2-7; unclear D gene. Germline values: CDR1 SGHAT, CDR2 FQDESV (reference sequence). Deletions cut 5 bases from V and 3 bases from J, with 11 bases between. The CDR3 spans 13 residues.

V usage is TRBV19 and J usage is TRBJ2-2, with TRBD1 matching 11 bases. The CDR3 covers 15 residues. The germline V gene has CDR1 LNHDA and CDR2 SQIVND (reference sequence). The junction had 4 bases not matched to a gene; V was cut back by 3 bases and J by 7 bases. CDR3 in amino acids: CASSIGQGAGGELFF. In nucleotides, the CDR3 is TGTGCCAGTAGTATTGGACAGGGGGCAGGCGGGGAGCTGTTTTTT.

This rearrangement joins TRBV6-6 to TRBJ1-2, with a weak D call TRBD1 (5 bases). V was trimmed by 0 bases and J by 8 bases, leaving 10 bases between them. Germline V gene lookup returns CDR1 MNHNY and CDR2 SVGAGI (reference sequence). The CDR3 contains 13 residues. The CDR3 DNA sequence: TGTGCCAGCAGTTACTCGGGGGGAACGGGCTACACCTTC. This encodes CASSYSGGTGYTF.

The gene calls are TRBV19 and TRBJ2-4; D may be TRBD1 (5 bases). V was clipped by 6 bases and J by 4 bases, with 16 bases between them. The germline gives CDR1 LNHDA, CDR2 SQIVND (reference sequence). The CDR3 runs to 15 residues. CDR3 nucleotides: TGTGCCAGTAGGCCCGACAGCAACGCAAAAAACATTCAGTACTTC. It specifies CASRPDSNAKNIQYF.

The CDR3 DNA sequence: TGCGCCAGCAGCCCGGGACAGGGATCGAGTAATCAGCCCCAGCATTTT. This translates into CASSPGQGSSNQPQHF. The rearrangement uses TRBV5-1 and TRBJ1-5, with 9 bases that match TRBD1. This CDR3 has 16 amino acids. From germline, CDR1 is SGHRS and CDR2 YFSETQ. V shed 4 bases, J shed 4 bases, and the junction held 9 bases outside the gene matches.

The chain is built from TRBV29-1 and TRBJ1-5; D uncertain. This CDR3 contains 13 residues. Germline V lookup: CDR1 SQVTM, CDR2 ANQGSEA. The V end was cut by 6 bases, the J end by 3 bases, with 12 bases between. The CDR3 DNA is TGCAGCGTCATCGTCCAGTACAATCAGCCCCAGCATTTT. As protein: CSVIVQYNQPQHF.

There are a few counts of this clone. This rearrangement joins TRBV19 to TRBJ1-2, with 8 bases lining up with TRBD1. The CDR3 covers 12 residues. Trimming at V came to 2 bases and at J to 7 bases, leaving 0 bases not matched to a gene. Germline V gives CDR1 LNHDA, CDR2 SQIVND (reference sequence). CDR3 nucleotide sequence: TGTGCCAGTAGTATACAGGGGGCTGGCTACACCTTC. Encoded protein: CASSIQGAGYTF.

The rearrangement joins TRBV19 to TRBJ1-1, with D unresolved. Trimming took 7 bases from V and 1 from J, leaving 7 bases between them. The CDR3 runs to 12 residues. CDR1 and CDR2 (germline): LNHDA, SQIVND (reference sequence). This chain's CDR3 is CASIRQNTEAFF. The DNA of the CDR3 is TGTGCCAGTATCCGACAGAACACTGAAGCTTTCTTT.

This clone was recorded a few times. V usage is TRBV7-3 and J usage is TRBJ1-2; D remains ambiguous. From germline, CDR1 is SGHTA and CDR2 FQGTGA. V dropped 5 bases and J dropped 4 bases, with 11 bases sitting between them. This CDR3 has 13 residues. The CDR3 DNA reads as TGTGCCAGCAGCCCGGGATCAGGCTATGGCTACACCTTC. Protein sequence: CASSPGSGYGYTF.